Included here is one T cell receptor beta chain sequence, with context. Donors were healthy HIV-negative adults without recently reported acute infections or vaccinations. The data are from a study of shared clonotypes between healthy human individuals. Whole-study context: The cohort comprised a couple of women and a few men. Their ages spanned 18 to 49 years.

The deep-level immunoSEQ assay was used. Here immunoSEQ multiplex PCR was the method, and the copy in TCRdb shows in-frame clones only, minus some. The repertoire consists of nearly 500,000 clones, with about three quarters occurring once and the leading ten covering approximately 13%. The CDR3 is 16 amino acids. CDR1 is MDHEN and CDR2 is SYDVKM in the germline V gene. The trim removed 5 bases at V and 2 bases at J, leaving 3 bases unmatched. Source material: PBMCs. This receptor was identified in a woman aged 40 to 50 in good health. Some clones in this sample may be carry-over from other donors' samples. The V call is TRBV28, the J call TRBJ2-1; 13 bases fit TRBD2. This chain's CDR3 is CASSRTSGSPYNEQFF. In DNA, the CDR3 is TGTGCCAGCAGTAGGACTAGCGGGAGTCCCTACAATGAGCAGTTCTTC. The full variable domain, its missing parts supplied by reference TRBV28 and TRBJ2-1, is DVKVTQSSRYLVKRTGEKVFLECVQDMDHENMFWYRQDPGLGLRLIYFSYDVKMKEKGDIPEGYSVSREKKERFSLILESASTNQTSMYLCASSRTSGSPYNEQFFGPGTRLTVL.